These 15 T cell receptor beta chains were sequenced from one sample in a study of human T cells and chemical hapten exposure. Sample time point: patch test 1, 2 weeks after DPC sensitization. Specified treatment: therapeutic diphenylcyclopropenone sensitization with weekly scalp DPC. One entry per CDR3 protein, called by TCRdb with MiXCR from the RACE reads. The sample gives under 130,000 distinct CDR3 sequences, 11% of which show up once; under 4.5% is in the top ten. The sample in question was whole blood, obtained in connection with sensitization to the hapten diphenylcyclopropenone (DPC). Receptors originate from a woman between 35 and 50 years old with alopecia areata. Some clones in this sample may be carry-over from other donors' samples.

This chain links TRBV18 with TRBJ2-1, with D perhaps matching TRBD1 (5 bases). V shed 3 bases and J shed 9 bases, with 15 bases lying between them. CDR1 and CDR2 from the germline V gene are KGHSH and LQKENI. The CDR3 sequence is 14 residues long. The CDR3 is CASSPSGRVGEQFF. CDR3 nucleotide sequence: TGTGCCAGCTCACCGTCCGGCAGGGTAGGTGAGCAGTTCTTC.

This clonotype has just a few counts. CDR3 DNA sequence: TGTGCCAGCAGCCAAGGCAAGAATTCACCCCTCCACTTT. It encodes CASSQGKNSPLHF. The chain is built from TRBV4-2 and TRBJ1-6; D unresolved. CDR3 size: 13 residues. Germline V CDR1 and CDR2: LGHNA, YNFKEQ. Between the trimmed V and J ends, which lost 1 base and 7 bases, there was a span of 5 bases.

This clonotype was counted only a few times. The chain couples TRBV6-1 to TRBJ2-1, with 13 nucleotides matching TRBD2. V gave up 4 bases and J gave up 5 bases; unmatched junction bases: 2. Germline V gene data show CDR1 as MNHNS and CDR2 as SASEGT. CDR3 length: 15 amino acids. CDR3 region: CASSALAGGHNEQFF. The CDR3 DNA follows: TGTGCCAGCAGTGCACTAGCGGGGGGGCACAATGAGCAGTTCTTC.

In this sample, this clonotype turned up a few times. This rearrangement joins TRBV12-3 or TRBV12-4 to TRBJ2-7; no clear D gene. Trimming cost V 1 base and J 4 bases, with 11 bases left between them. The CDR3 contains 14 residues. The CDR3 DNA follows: TGTGCCAGCAGTTTAGGCTACCGTGTGTACGAGCAGTACTTC. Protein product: CASSLGYRVYEQYF.

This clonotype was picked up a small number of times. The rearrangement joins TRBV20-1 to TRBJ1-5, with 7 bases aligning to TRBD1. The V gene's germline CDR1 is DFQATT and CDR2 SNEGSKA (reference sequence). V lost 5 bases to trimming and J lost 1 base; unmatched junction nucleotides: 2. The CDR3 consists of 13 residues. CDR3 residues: CSAQGGSNQPQHF. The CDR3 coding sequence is TGCAGTGCTCAGGGGGGGAGCAATCAGCCCCAGCATTTT.

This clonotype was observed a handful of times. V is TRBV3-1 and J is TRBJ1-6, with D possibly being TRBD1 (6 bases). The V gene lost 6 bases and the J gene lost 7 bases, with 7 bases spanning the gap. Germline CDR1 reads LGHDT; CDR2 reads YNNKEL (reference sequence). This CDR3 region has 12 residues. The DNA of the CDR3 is TGTGCCAGCAGGGACAGCAATTCACCCCTCCACTTT. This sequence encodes CASRDSNSPLHF.

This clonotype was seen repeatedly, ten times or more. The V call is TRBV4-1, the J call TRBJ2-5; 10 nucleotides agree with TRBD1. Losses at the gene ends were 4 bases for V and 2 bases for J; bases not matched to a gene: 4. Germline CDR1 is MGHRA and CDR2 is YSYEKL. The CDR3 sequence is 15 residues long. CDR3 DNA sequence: TGCGCCAGCAGCCCTGGACAGGGGGGGCAAGAGACCCAGTACTTC. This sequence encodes CASSPGQGGQETQYF.

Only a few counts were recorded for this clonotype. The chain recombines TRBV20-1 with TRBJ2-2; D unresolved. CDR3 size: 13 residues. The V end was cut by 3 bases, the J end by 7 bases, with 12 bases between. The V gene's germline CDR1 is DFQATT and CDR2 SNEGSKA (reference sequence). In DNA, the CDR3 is TGCAGTGCTAGTGGGGAATTCGTCGGGGAGCTGTTTTTT. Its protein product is CSASGEFVGELFF.

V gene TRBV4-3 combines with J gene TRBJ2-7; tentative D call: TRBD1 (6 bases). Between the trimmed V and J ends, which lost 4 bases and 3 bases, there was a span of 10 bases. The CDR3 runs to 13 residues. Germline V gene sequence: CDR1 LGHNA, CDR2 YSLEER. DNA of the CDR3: TGCGCCAGCAGCCGAAACAGGGACTACGAGCAGTACTTC. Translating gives CASSRNRDYEQYF.

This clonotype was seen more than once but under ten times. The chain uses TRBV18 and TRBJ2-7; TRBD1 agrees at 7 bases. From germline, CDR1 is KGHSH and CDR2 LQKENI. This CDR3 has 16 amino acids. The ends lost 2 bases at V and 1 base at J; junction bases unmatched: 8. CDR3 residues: CASSPNIAGGSYEQYF. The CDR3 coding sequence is TGTGCCAGCTCACCAAATATCGCAGGGGGTTCCTACGAGCAGTACTTC.

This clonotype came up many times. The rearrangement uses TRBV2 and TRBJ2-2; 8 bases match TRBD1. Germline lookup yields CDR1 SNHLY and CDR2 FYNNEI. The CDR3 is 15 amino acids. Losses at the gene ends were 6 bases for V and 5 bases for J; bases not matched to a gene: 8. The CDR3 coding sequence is TGTGCCAGCAGGACCATCTGGGACAGGACCGGGGAGCTGTTTTTT. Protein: CASRTIWDRTGELFF.

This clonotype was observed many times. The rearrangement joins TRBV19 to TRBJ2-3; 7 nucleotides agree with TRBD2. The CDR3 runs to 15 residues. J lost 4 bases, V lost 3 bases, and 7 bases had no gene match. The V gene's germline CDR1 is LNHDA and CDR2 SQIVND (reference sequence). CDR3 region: CASSITGGVADTQYF. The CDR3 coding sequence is TGTGCCAGTAGTATCACGGGAGGTGTCGCAGATACGCAGTATTTT. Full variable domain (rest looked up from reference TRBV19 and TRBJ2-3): DGGITQSPKYLFRKEGQNVTLSCEQNLNHDAMYWYRQDPGQGLRLIYYSQIVNDFQKGDIAEGYSVSREKKESFPLTVTSAQKNPTAFYLCASSITGGVADTQYFGPGTRLTVL.

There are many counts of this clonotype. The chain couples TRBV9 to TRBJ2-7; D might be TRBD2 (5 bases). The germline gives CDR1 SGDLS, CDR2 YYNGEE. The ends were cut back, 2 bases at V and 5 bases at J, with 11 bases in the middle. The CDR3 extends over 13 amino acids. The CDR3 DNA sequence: TGTGCCAGCAGCGTGACCGGGAAGCACGAGCAGTACTTC. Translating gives CASSVTGKHEQYF.

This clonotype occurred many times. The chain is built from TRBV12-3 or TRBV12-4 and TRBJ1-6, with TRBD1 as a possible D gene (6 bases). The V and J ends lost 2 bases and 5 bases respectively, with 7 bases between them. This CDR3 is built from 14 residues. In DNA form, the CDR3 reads TGTGCCAGCAGTTTAAGGACAGATAATTCACCCCTCCACTTT. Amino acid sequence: CASSLRTDNSPLHF.

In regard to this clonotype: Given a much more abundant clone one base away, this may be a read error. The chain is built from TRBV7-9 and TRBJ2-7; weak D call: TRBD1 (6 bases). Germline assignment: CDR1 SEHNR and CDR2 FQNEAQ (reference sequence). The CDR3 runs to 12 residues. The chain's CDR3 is CVSSLEVQGLHF. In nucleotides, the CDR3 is TGTGTCAGCAGCTTAGAGGTACAGGGTCTGCACTTC.